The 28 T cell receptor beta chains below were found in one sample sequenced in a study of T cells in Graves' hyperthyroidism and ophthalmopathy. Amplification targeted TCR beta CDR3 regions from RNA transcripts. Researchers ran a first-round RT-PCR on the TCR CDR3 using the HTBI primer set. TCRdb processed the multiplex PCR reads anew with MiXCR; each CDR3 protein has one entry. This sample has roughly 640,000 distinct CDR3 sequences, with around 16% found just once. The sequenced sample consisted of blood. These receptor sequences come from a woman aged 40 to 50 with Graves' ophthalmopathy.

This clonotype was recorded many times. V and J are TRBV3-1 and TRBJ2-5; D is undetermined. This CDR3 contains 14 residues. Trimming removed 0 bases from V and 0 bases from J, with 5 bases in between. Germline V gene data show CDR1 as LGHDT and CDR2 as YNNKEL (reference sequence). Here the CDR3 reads CASSQDGYQETQYF. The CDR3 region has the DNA TGTGCCAGCAGCCAAGATGGCTACCAAGAGACCCAGTACTTC.

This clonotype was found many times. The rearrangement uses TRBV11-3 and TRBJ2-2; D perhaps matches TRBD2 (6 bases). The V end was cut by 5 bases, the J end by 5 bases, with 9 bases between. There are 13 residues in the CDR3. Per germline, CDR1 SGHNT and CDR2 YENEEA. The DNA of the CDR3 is TGTGCCAGCAGCGCGGGGAAAACCGGGGAGCTGTTTTTT. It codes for CASSAGKTGELFF.

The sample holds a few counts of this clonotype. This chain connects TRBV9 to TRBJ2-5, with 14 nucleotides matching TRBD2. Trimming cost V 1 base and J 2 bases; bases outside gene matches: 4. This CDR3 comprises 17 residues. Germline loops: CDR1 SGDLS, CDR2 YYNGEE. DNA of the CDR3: TGTGCCAGCAGCGTATCAAGGACTAGCGGGGGGCAAGAGACCCAGTACTTC. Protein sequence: CASSVSRTSGGQETQYF.

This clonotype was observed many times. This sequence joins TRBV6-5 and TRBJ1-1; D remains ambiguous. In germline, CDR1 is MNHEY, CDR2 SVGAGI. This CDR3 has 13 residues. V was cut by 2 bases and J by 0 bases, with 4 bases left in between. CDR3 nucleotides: TGTGCCAGCAGTTACGACATGAACACTGAAGCTTTCTTT. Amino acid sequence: CASSYDMNTEAFF.

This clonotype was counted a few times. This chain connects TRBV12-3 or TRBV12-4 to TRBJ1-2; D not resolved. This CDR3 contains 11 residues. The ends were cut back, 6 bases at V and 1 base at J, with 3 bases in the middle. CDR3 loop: CASRINYGYTF. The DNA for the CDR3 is TGTGCCAGCAGAATTAACTATGGCTACACCTTC.

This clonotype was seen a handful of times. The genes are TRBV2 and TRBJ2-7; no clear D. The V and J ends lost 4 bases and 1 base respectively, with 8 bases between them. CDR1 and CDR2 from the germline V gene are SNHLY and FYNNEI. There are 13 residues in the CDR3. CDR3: CASSGINSYEQYF. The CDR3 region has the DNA TGTGCCAGCAGTGGTATAAATTCCTACGAGCAGTACTTC.

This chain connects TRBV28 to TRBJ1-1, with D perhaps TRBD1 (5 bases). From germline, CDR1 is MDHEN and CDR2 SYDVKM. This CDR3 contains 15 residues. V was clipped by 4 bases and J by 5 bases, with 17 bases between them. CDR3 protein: CASSSGGRTGTEAFF. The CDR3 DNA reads TGTGCCAGCAGTTCCGGGGGACGGACGGGAACTGAAGCTTTCTTT.

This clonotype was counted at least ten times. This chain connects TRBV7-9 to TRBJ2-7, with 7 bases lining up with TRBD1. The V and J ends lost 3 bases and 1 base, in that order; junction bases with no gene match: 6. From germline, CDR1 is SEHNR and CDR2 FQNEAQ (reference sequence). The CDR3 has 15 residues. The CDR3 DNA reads TGTGCCAGCAGCTTGGCCAGGGGGACATCCTACGAGCAGTACTTC. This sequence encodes CASSLARGTSYEQYF.

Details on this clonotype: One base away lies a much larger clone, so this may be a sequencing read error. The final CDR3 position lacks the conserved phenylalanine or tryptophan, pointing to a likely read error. The CDR3 sequence is CASMRGSVTEAFV. As DNA, the CDR3 is TGTGCCAGCATGAGAGGGAGCGTCACTGAAGCTTTCGTT. The V call is TRBV2, the J call TRBJ1-1; D not certain. Per the germline V gene, CDR1 is SNHLY and CDR2 is FYNNEI. The CDR3 runs 13 residues. With 7 bases removed from V and 4 bases from J, the gap between germline ends came to 13 bases.

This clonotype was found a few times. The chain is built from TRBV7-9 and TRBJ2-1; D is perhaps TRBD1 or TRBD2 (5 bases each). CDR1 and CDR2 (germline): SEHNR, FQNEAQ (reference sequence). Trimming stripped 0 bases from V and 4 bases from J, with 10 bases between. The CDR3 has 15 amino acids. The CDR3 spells CASSLAVGVYNEQFF. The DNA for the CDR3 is TGTGCCAGCAGCTTAGCGGTGGGGGTATACAATGAGCAGTTCTTC.

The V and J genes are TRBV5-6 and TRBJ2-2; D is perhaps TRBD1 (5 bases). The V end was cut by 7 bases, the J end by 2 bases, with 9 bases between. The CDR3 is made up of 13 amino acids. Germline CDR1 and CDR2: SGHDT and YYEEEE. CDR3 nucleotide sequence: TGTGCCAGCCAAGACAGAAACACCGGGGAGCTGTTTTTT. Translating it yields CASQDRNTGELFF.

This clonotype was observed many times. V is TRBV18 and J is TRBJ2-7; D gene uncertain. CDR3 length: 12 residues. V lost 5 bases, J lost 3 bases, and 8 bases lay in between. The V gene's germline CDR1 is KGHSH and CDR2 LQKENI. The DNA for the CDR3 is TGTGCCAGCTCAGAGGCAAACTACGAGCAGTACTTC. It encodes CASSEANYEQYF.

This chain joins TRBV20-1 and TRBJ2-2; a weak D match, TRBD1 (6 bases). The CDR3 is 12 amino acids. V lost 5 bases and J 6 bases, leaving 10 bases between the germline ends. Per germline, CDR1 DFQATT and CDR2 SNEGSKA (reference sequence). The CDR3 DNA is TGCAGTGCTCCTGCAGGGGCCGGGGAGCTGTTTTTT. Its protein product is CSAPAGAGELFF.

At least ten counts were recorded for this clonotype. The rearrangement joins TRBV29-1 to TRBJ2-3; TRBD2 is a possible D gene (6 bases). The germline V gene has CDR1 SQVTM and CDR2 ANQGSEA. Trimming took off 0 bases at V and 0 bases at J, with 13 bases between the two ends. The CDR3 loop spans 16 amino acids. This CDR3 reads CSVEDHSGTSTDTQYF. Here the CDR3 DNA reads TGCAGCGTTGAAGATCATAGCGGAACTAGCACAGATACGCAGTATTTT.

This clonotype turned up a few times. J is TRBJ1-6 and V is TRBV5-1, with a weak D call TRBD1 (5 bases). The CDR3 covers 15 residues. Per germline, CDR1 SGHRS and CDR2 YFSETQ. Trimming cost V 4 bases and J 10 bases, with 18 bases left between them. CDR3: CASSIGTLPRSPLHF. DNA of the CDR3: TGCGCCAGCAGCATAGGGACCTTGCCTCGGTCACCCCTCCACTTT.

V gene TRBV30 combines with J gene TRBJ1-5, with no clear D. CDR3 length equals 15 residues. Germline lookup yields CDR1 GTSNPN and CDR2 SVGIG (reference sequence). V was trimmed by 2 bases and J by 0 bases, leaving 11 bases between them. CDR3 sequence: CAWSPSHLSNQPQHF. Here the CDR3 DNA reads TGTGCCTGGAGTCCAAGCCACCTTAGCAATCAGCCCCAGCATTTT.

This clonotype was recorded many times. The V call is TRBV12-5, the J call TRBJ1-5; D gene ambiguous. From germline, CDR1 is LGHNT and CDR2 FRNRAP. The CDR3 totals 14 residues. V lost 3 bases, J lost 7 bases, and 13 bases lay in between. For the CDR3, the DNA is TGTGCTAGTGGTTTATGGTTCGGCAGCCAGCCCCAGCATTTT. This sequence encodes CASGLWFGSQPQHF.

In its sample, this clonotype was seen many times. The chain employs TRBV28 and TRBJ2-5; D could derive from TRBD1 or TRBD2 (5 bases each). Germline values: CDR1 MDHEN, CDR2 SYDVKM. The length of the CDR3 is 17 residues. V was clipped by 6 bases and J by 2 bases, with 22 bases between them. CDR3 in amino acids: CASSGGFRRAKQETQYF. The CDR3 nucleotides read TGTGCCAGCAGCGGAGGATTCCGCAGGGCCAAACAAGAGACCCAGTACTTC.

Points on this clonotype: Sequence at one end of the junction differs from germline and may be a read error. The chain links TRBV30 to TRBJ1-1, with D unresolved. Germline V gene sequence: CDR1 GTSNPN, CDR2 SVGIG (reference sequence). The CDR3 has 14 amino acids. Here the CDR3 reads CAWSAVLENPEAFF. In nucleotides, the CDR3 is TGTGCCTGGAGTGCCGTATTGGAGAACCCTGAAGCTTTCTTT.

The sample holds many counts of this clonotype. CDR3 nucleotides: TGTGCCAGCAGCCTGCTTAGGGGGGGCTACACCTTC. Its translation: CASSLLRGGYTF. This chain links TRBV28 with TRBJ1-2; a possible D gene is TRBD1 (6 bases). V was cut by 6 bases and J by 8 bases, with 13 bases left in between. This CDR3 has 12 amino acids. Germline V gene data show CDR1 as MDHEN and CDR2 as SYDVKM.

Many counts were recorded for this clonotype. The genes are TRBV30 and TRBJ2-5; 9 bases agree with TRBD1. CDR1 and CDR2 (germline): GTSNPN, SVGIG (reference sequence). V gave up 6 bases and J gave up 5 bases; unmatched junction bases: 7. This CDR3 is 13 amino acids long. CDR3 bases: TGTGCCTGTCAACAGGGGGCATGGGAGACCCAGTACTTC. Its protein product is CACQQGAWETQYF.

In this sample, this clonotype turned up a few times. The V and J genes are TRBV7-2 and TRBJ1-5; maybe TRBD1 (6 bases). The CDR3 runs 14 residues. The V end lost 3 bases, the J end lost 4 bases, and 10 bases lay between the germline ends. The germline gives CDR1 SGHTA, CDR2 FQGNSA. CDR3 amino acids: CASSFGGVNQPQHF. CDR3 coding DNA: TGTGCCAGCAGCTTTGGGGGCGTTAATCAGCCCCAGCATTTT.

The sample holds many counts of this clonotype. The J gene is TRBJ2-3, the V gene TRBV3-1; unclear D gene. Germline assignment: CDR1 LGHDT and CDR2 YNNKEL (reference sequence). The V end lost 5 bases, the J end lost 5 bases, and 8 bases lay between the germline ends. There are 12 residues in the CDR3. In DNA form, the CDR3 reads TGTGCCAGCAGCTATGGGAAAGATACGCAGTATTTT. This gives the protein CASSYGKDTQYF.

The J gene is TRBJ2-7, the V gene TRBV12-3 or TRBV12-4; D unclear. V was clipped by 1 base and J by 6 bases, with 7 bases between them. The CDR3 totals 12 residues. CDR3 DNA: TGTGCCAGCAGTTTAGTTAACTCCGAGCAGTACTTC. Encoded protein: CASSLVNSEQYF.

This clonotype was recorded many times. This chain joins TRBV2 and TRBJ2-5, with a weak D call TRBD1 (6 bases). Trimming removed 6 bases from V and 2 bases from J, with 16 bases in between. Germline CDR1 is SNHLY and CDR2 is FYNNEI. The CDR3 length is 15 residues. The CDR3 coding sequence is TGTGCCAGCAGGAATTCCGGGACACCACAAGAGACCCAGTACTTC. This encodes CASRNSGTPQETQYF. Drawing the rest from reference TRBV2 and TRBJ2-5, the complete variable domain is EPEVTQTPSHQVTQMGQEVILRCVPISNHLYFYWYRQILGQKVEFLVSFYNNEISEKSEIFDDQFSVERPDGSNFTLKIRSTKLEDSAMYFCASRNSGTPQETQYFGPGTRLLVL.

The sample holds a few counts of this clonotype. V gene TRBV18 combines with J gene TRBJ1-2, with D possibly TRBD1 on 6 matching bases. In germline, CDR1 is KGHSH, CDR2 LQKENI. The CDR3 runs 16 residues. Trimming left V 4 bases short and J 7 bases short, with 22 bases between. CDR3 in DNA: TGTGCCAGCTCACTATACCGGGACACCAATCGAGGTGGCTACACCTTC. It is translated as CASSLYRDTNRGGYTF. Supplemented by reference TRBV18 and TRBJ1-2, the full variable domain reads NAGVMQNPRHLVRRRGQEARLRCSPMKGHSHVYWYRQLPEEGLKFMVYLQKENIIDESGMPKERFSAEFPKEGPSILRIQQVVRGDSAAYFCASSLYRDTNRGGYTFGSGTRLTVV.

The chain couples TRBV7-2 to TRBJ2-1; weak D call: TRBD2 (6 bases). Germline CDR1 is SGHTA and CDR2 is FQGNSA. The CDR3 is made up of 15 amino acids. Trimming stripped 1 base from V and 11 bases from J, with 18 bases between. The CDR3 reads CASSLGRAGALQQFF. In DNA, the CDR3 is TGTGCCAGCAGCTTAGGTCGAGCGGGTGCTCTTCAGCAGTTCTTC.

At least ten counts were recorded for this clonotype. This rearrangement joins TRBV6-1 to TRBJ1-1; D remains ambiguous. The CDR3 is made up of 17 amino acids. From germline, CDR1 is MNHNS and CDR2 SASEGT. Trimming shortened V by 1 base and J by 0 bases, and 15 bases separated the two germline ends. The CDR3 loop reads CASSEGWTGRLNTEAFF. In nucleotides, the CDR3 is TGTGCCAGCAGTGAAGGTTGGACCGGACGGTTGAACACTGAAGCTTTCTTT.